These T cell receptor beta chains were read from a single sample in a study of T cells after posttransplantation cyclophosphamide. Only in-frame clones appear in the TCRdb table, and some are missing; sequencing was by immunoSEQ multiplex PCR. The sample has tens of thousands of clones; 86% are singletons. Material: PBMCs, obtained after allogeneic stem cell transplant with posttransplant cyclophosphamide. The receptor source for this set is a female patient in her 30s who received an allogeneic stem cell transplant from an unrelated donor, was CMV-positive, and had no GVHD. Some T cells could come from the graft donor. Each CDR3 is given with its conserved first and last residue. Each record gives: CDR3 protein, CDR3 DNA, clone size, V gene, D gene, J gene. A D gene is named only where the DNA matches it firmly. Size is omitted from some rows. Given values are once, few, many or a class for expanded clones.

CDR3 protein: CSVPSSGYSGANVLTF
CDR3 DNA: TGCAGCGTCCCCTCCTCAGGGTACTCTGGGGCCAACGTCCTGACTTTC
clone size: .
V gene: TRBV29-1
D gene: .
J gene: TRBJ2-6

CDR3 protein: CASSVGDRGRGATSF
CDR3 DNA: TGTGCCAGCAGCGTAGGCGACAGGGGTCGTGGGGCTACGTCCTTC
clone size: .
V gene: TRBV9
D gene: TRBD1
J gene: TRBJ1-2

CDR3 protein: CASSLVNTGGEKLFF
CDR3 DNA: TGTGCCAGCAGCTTAGTTAACACCGGGGGTGAAAAACTGTTTTTT
clone size: once
V gene: TRBV11-3
D gene: .
J gene: TRBJ1-4

CDR3 protein: CASTQGRAGRLFF
CDR3 DNA: TGTGCCAGTACCCAGGGGCGGGCAGGGCGGCTGTTTTTT
clone size: .
V gene: TRBV19
D gene: .
J gene: TRBJ2-2

CDR3 protein: CASSLRGGGYTF
CDR3 DNA: TGTGCCAGCAGTTTAAGGGGAGGAGGCTACACCTTC
clone size: .
V gene: TRBV28
D gene: .
J gene: TRBJ1-2

CDR3 protein: CASSDLVAREAFF
CDR3 DNA: TGTGCCAGCAGTGACCTCGTAGCACGTGAAGCTTTCTTT
clone size: .
V gene: TRBV6-1
D gene: .
J gene: TRBJ1-1

CDR3 protein: CASSPQGQGIRELFF
CDR3 DNA: TGTGCCAGCAGCCCGCAGGGACAGGGGATTAGGGAGCTGTTTTTT
clone size: .
V gene: TRBV7-9
D gene: TRBD1
J gene: TRBJ2-2

CDR3 protein: CASKGLAVGEQFF
CDR3 DNA: TGCGCCAGCAAGGGACTAGCGGTAGGTGAGCAGTTCTTC
clone size: .
V gene: TRBV10-2
D gene: TRBD2
J gene: TRBJ2-1

CDR3 protein: CASSQAGTGGGTDTQYF
CDR3 DNA: TGTGCCAGCAGCCAAGCCGGAACAGGTGGGGGGACCGATACGCAGTATTTT
clone size: .
V gene: TRBV4-2
D gene: .
J gene: TRBJ2-3

CDR3 protein: CASSLDTPSRVMWQFF
CDR3 DNA: TGTGCCAGCAGCTTGGACACACCAAGTCGGGTAATGTGGCAGTTCTTC
clone size: .
V gene: TRBV7-3
D gene: .
J gene: TRBJ2-1

CDR3 protein: CASRETTLNFYEQYF
CDR3 DNA: TGTGCCAGCAGAGAGACAACTCTAAATTTCTACGAGCAGTACTTC
clone size: .
V gene: TRBV27
D gene: .
J gene: TRBJ2-7

CDR3 protein: CASSRTGGATDTQYF
CDR3 DNA: TGTGCCAGCAGCCGCACAGGGGGCGCGACAGATACGCAGTATTTT
clone size: .
V gene: TRBV7-3
D gene: TRBD1
J gene: TRBJ2-3

CDR3 protein: CASSFSGTGGNEQFF
CDR3 DNA: TGTGCCAGCAGCTTTTCCGGGACAGGGGGCAATGAGCAGTTCTTC
clone size: .
V gene: TRBV11-3
D gene: TRBD1
J gene: TRBJ2-1

CDR3 protein: CASSVTQGRSPLHF
CDR3 DNA: TGTGCCAGCAGCGTAACACAGGGTCGCTCACCCCTCCACTTT
clone size: few
V gene: TRBV28
D gene: .
J gene: TRBJ1-6

CDR3 protein: CASTRRTSGRDEQYF
CDR3 DNA: TGTGCCAGCACCCGCCGGACTAGCGGAAGGGACGAGCAGTACTTC
clone size: .
V gene: TRBV9
D gene: TRBD2
J gene: TRBJ2-7

CDR3 protein: CARNNRQGDSNQPQHF
CDR3 DNA: TGTGCCAGGAATAACCGGCAGGGTGATAGCAATCAGCCTCAGCATTTT
clone size: .
V gene: TRBV2
D gene: .
J gene: TRBJ1-5

CDR3 protein: CASTRDRESYEQYF
CDR3 DNA: TGTGCCAGCACCCGGGACAGGGAAAGTTACGAGCAGTACTTC
clone size: .
V gene: TRBV5-6
D gene: TRBD1
J gene: TRBJ2-7

CDR3 protein: CASRYRGGETQYF
CDR3 DNA: TGTGCCAGCAGATACAGGGGGGGGGAGACCCAGTACTTC
clone size: .
V gene: TRBV5-4
D gene: .
J gene: TRBJ2-5

CDR3 protein: CASSLPGQGNQPQHF
CDR3 DNA: TGTGCCAGCAGTTTACCCGGACAGGGCAATCAGCCCCAGCATTTT
clone size: once
V gene: TRBV28
D gene: TRBD1
J gene: TRBJ1-5

CDR3 protein: CASSTYRSDRGRGTEAFF
CDR3 DNA: TGTGCCAGCAGCACCTATAGGTCGGACAGGGGACGGGGGACTGAAGCTTTCTTT
clone size: once
V gene: TRBV11-2
D gene: TRBD1
J gene: TRBJ1-1

CDR3 protein: CASSAKTGGPLNEQFF
CDR3 DNA: TGTGCCAGCAGCGCCAAGACGGGGGGGCCGCTGAATGAGCAGTTCTTC
clone size: .
V gene: TRBV9
D gene: TRBD2
J gene: TRBJ2-1

CDR3 protein: CASTSPVHWAFYGYTF
CDR3 DNA: TGTGCCAGCACCTCGCCGGTACATTGGGCCTTCTATGGCTACACCTTC
clone size: .
V gene: TRBV28
D gene: .
J gene: TRBJ1-2

CDR3 protein: CATSRLDRVNTEAFF
CDR3 DNA: TGTGCCACCAGCAGACTCGACCGGGTAAACACTGAAGCTTTCTTT
clone size: .
V gene: TRBV15
D gene: .
J gene: TRBJ1-1

CDR3 protein: CASSAFFQGAPVYGYTF
CDR3 DNA: TGTGCCAGCAGTGCCTTCTTCCAGGGGGCGCCGGTCTATGGCTACACCTTC
clone size: .
V gene: TRBV6-4
D gene: TRBD1
J gene: TRBJ1-2

CDR3 protein: CASSLSGNTYEQYF
CDR3 DNA: TGTGCCAGCAGTTTATCGGGCAACACGTACGAGCAGTACTTC
clone size: few
V gene: TRBV27
D gene: .
J gene: TRBJ2-7

CDR3 protein: CASSLASGGFYEQYF
CDR3 DNA: TGCGCCAGCAGCTTGGCTAGCGGGGGATTTTACGAGCAGTACTTC
clone size: .
V gene: TRBV5-1
D gene: TRBD2
J gene: TRBJ2-7

CDR3 protein: CASTTGTIQSEQYF
CDR3 DNA: TGTGCCAGCACCACCGGGACTATACAAAGCGAGCAGTACTTC
clone size: .
V gene: TRBV27
D gene: TRBD2
J gene: TRBJ2-7

CDR3 protein: CASQGVQETQYF
CDR3 DNA: TGTGCCAGTCAAGGGGTCCAAGAGACCCAGTACTTC
clone size: .
V gene: TRBV19
D gene: .
J gene: TRBJ2-5

CDR3 protein: CASSKLAGGPYNEQFF
CDR3 DNA: TGTGCCAGTAGTAAACTAGCGGGGGGGCCCTACAATGAGCAGTTCTTC
clone size: .
V gene: TRBV19
D gene: TRBD2
J gene: TRBJ2-1

CDR3 protein: CASSVGGSNQPQHF
CDR3 DNA: TGTGCCAGCAGCGTGGGGGGGAGCAATCAGCCCCAGCATTTT
clone size: once
V gene: TRBV9
D gene: .
J gene: TRBJ1-5

CDR3 protein: CASSLRRQGLGGYTF
CDR3 DNA: TGTGCCAGCAGTTTACGCCGACAAGGACTAGGGGGCTACACCTTC
clone size: once
V gene: TRBV28
D gene: .
J gene: TRBJ1-2

CDR3 protein: CASSPMGQGWNTEAFF
CDR3 DNA: TGTGCCAGCAGCCCTATGGGACAGGGATGGAACACTGAAGCTTTCTTT
clone size: .
V gene: TRBV7-8
D gene: TRBD1
J gene: TRBJ1-1

CDR3 protein: CASSLYARGRSSYEQYF
CDR3 DNA: TGTGCCAGCAGCTTATATGCTCGCGGTCGGAGCTCCTACGAGCAGTACTTC
clone size: .
V gene: TRBV7-8
D gene: .
J gene: TRBJ2-7

CDR3 protein: CASSSSNTEAFF
CDR3 DNA: TGTGCCAGCAGTTCGAGTAACACTGAAGCTTTCTTT
clone size: few
V gene: TRBV28
D gene: .
J gene: TRBJ1-1

CDR3 protein: CASSLRLAGSSKNIQYF
CDR3 DNA: TGTGCCAGCAGTCTCAGACTAGCGGGGAGTTCCAAAAACATTCAGTACTTC
clone size: .
V gene: TRBV27
D gene: TRBD2
J gene: TRBJ2-4

CDR3 protein: CASSLTDSSYEQYF
CDR3 DNA: TGTGCCAGCAGCCTCACGGACTCTTCCTACGAGCAGTACTTC
clone size: .
V gene: TRBV7-3
D gene: .
J gene: TRBJ2-7

CDR3 protein: CASRRLVGETQYF
CDR3 DNA: TGTGCCAGCAGGAGACTAGTCGGAGAGACCCAGTACTTC
clone size: .
V gene: TRBV6-5
D gene: .
J gene: TRBJ2-5

CDR3 protein: CASSLARDQPQHF
CDR3 DNA: TGTGCCAGCAGCTTAGCGCGGGATCAGCCCCAGCATTTT
clone size: .
V gene: TRBV7-2
D gene: .
J gene: TRBJ1-5

CDR3 protein: CASSLRHSITDTQYF
CDR3 DNA: TGTGCCAGCAGCTTAAGACACAGTATCACAGATACGCAGTATTTT
clone size: .
V gene: TRBV7-3
D gene: .
J gene: TRBJ2-3

CDR3 protein: CAARGGVNEGTNEKLFF
CDR3 DNA: TGTGCCGCCCGGGGGGGGGTCAACGAGGGAACTAATGAAAAACTGTTTTTT
clone size: .
V gene: TRBV10-3
D gene: .
J gene: TRBJ1-4

CDR3 protein: CASSPSGGALEQYF
CDR3 DNA: TGTGCCAGCAGCCCAAGCGGGGGGGCGCTCGAGCAGTACTTC
clone size: .
V gene: TRBV7-2
D gene: TRBD2
J gene: TRBJ2-7

CDR3 protein: CSATGGEQYF
CDR3 DNA: TGCAGTGCTACAGGGGGTGAGCAGTACTTC
clone size: .
V gene: TRBV20-1
D gene: TRBD1
J gene: TRBJ2-7

CDR3 protein: CASSAGPGLGVSNQPQHF
CDR3 DNA: TGTGCCAGCAGCGCTGGACCAGGGCTAGGGGTTAGCAATCAGCCCCAGCATTTT
clone size: .
V gene: TRBV9
D gene: .
J gene: TRBJ1-5

CDR3 protein: CASSQERTGGFYGYTF
CDR3 DNA: TGCGCCAGCAGCCAAGAGAGGACAGGGGGATTTTATGGCTACACCTTC
clone size: .
V gene: TRBV4-1
D gene: TRBD1
J gene: TRBJ1-2

CDR3 protein: CASSVRQGLNTEAFF
CDR3 DNA: TGCGCCAGCAGCGTACGACAGGGATTGAACACTGAAGCTTTCTTT
clone size: .
V gene: TRBV5-1
D gene: TRBD1
J gene: TRBJ1-1

CDR3 protein: CASSPSRGSNQPQHF
CDR3 DNA: TGTGCCAGCAGTCCGAGCAGGGGTAGCAATCAGCCCCAGCATTTT
clone size: .
V gene: TRBV6-1
D gene: .
J gene: TRBJ1-5

CDR3 protein: CASSLGQGGTGELFF
CDR3 DNA: TGTGCCAGCAGCTTGGGACAGGGAGGCACCGGGGAGCTGTTTTTT
clone size: .
V gene: TRBV5-4
D gene: .
J gene: TRBJ2-2

CDR3 protein: CASSLQGGQSSEAFF
CDR3 DNA: TGTGCCAGCAGCTTACAAGGTGGGCAGTCTTCTGAAGCTTTCTTT
clone size: .
V gene: TRBV11-3
D gene: .
J gene: TRBJ1-1

CDR3 protein: CASSQQLLQGETQYF
CDR3 DNA: TGTGCCAGCAGTCAACAGCTACTTCAGGGGGAGACCCAGTACTTC
clone size: .
V gene: TRBV6-5
D gene: .
J gene: TRBJ2-5

CDR3 protein: CASSLVTGGGEQFF
CDR3 DNA: TGCGCCAGCAGCTTGGTGACGGGGGGAGGTGAGCAGTTCTTC
clone size: once
V gene: TRBV5-1
D gene: TRBD2
J gene: TRBJ2-1

CDR3 protein: CATNPTGTLNTEAFF
CDR3 DNA: TGTGCCACAAACCCAACCGGGACATTGAACACTGAAGCTTTCTTT
clone size: .
V gene: TRBV19
D gene: .
J gene: TRBJ1-1

CDR3 protein: CASKAGQSEQFF
CDR3 DNA: TGTGCCAGCAAAGCGGGACAAAGTGAGCAGTTCTTC
clone size: .
V gene: TRBV28
D gene: .
J gene: TRBJ2-1

CDR3 protein: CASSRPRGQGVISSPLHF
CDR3 DNA: TGTGCCAGCAGCCGCCCCCGAGGACAGGGAGTGATAAGTTCACCCCTCCACTTT
clone size: .
V gene: TRBV7-9
D gene: TRBD1
J gene: TRBJ1-6

CDR3 protein: CASSRRAPIASNQPQHF
CDR3 DNA: TGTGCCAGCAGCCGGAGGGCTCCAATCGCTAGCAATCAGCCCCAGCATTTT
clone size: .
V gene: TRBV16
D gene: .
J gene: TRBJ1-5

CDR3 protein: CASSSITPAAGELFF
CDR3 DNA: TGTGCCAGCAGTTCCATAACTCCTGCCGCCGGGGAGCTGTTTTTT
clone size: once
V gene: TRBV28
D gene: .
J gene: TRBJ2-2

CDR3 protein: CASSPDRPDSPLHF
CDR3 DNA: TGTGCCAGCAGCCCGGACAGGCCTGATTCACCCCTCCACTTT
clone size: .
V gene: TRBV5-6
D gene: TRBD1
J gene: TRBJ1-6

CDR3 protein: CASRYEGQLSTDTQYF
CDR3 DNA: TGTGCCAGCAGATACGAGGGACAGCTGAGCACAGATACGCAGTATTTT
clone size: once
V gene: TRBV2
D gene: TRBD1
J gene: TRBJ2-3

CDR3 protein: CATSRDVLDTQIYGYTF
CDR3 DNA: TGTGCCACCAGCAGGGATGTATTGGACACACAAATCTATGGCTACACCTTC
clone size: .
V gene: TRBV15
D gene: .
J gene: TRBJ1-2

CDR3 protein: CASSPPGQGGEQYF
CDR3 DNA: TGTGCCAGCTCACCACCGGGACAGGGGGGCGAGCAGTACTTC
clone size: .
V gene: TRBV18
D gene: TRBD1
J gene: TRBJ2-7